This TCR beta chain comes out of a study of CD8 T cells in ankylosing spondylitis. Study outcomes and limitations: Significant enrichment of disease-linked clones was reportedly seen in matched ankylosing spondylitis synovial fluid. Fewer than ten highly homologous variants made up a TCR beta motif, and this motif appeared characteristic of ankylosing spondylitis blood. Relatively rare in peripheral blood, disease-linked clones were also CD8+.

This clonotype was detected many times. Its antigen is not known. Researchers built TCR beta libraries using quantitative 5'-RACE with molecular barcodes. MiXCR, applied by TCRdb to the 5' RACE reads, yields one record per CDR3 protein. Of 80,000 to 100,000 distinct CDR3 sequences in the sample, 7.5% to 9% are singletons; the top ten hold more than 9.5%. This CDR3 comprises 15 residues. V gave up 8 bases and J gave up 6 bases; unmatched junction bases: 10. CDR1 SGHAT and CDR2 FQNNGV come from the germline V gene. This chain joins TRBV11-2 and TRBJ1-6; 7 bases are shared with TRBD1. Sequencing was performed on blood, either unsorted or a sorted T cell fraction (not recorded which). This receptor was taken from a male donor with ankylosing spondylitis or in good health (not recorded which). The CDR3 DNA reads TGTGCCAGCCTAGTAGACAGGGTATTTAATTCACCCCTCCACTTT. Its translation is CASLVDRVFNSPLHF.